This TCR beta chain stems from a study of cytomegalovirus exposure and HLA in healthy donors. Study-wide results and limits: Some highly shared sequence variants likely arose as a pipeline artifact.

As regards this clone: The antigen is not known.

The CDR3 totals 14 residues. Germline lookup yields CDR1 MNHEY and CDR2 SMNVEV (reference sequence). The V gene lost 5 bases and the J gene lost 0 bases, with 10 bases spanning the gap. PCR employed 60 Vbeta and 13 Jbeta primers. Profiled with immunoSEQ multiplex PCR; TCRdb holds only in-frame clones, not every one. The repertoire holds around 200,000 clones, 60% to 80% seen once, with around 3.3% in the top ten. The specimen was PBMCs. This chain connects TRBV27 to TRBJ1-2; unclear D gene. The receptor comes from a woman aged 30 to 39 in good health and CMV-seropositive. The CDR3 sequence: CASSATTANYGYTF. The CDR3 bases are TGTGCCAGCAGTGCCACGACTGCTAACTATGGCTACACCTTC.